This T cell receptor beta chain was sequenced for a study of blood T cells in healthy people across ages (dated by TCRdb to 2013 to 2016). Notes on the research overall: In model experiments, roughly one uniquely barcoded TCR beta cDNA molecule per two T cells was captured by template switching. To track age-related changes in TCR beta repertoire diversity, the study relied on deep sequencing normalized with unique cDNA molecular identifiers. Four age groups were formed from the donors: young (average around 15 years), middle-aged (approximately 39), aged (62) and long-lived (more than 75). To avoid experimental bias, donors of different ages were randomly spread across the sequencing lanes. The study analyzed two additional independent replicas of 1 million unique cDNA reads from the same blood draw for two donors, one aged 18 to 29 and one aged 80 or older. Paper-wide results and their limitations: Because donor CMV infection status was unknown, age-related changes in expanded clonotypes were potentially confounded. Bulk unsorted PBMC profiling prevented conclusive comparison of naive and antigen-experienced compartments. As age increased, observed TCR beta diversity per million T cells dropped in a roughly linear way, and a significant reduction was already evident by age approximately 40. Total diversity estimates from one million sequenced T cells were considered lower bounds and underestimates. A strong correlation was found between observed TCR beta diversity and the percentage of naive T cells measured by flow cytometry. The long-lived group showed more naive CD4+ T cells, fewer expanded clones and increased TCR diversity than the aged group, suggesting age selection.

Donors were roughly 40 systemically healthy Caucasian individuals from Russia aged about 6 to 100 years. Around 10 milliliters of peripheral blood were collected from each donor into EDTA-treated Vacutainer tubes. Ficoll-Paque density-gradient centrifugation was used to isolate PBMCs, with at least 6.5 million per sample. Total RNA, at least 6 micrograms per sample, was extracted from PBMCs with Trizol reagent. The percentages of naive CD45RAhigh/CD27high T cells were determined by flow cytometry on a PBMC aliquot from every donor. The protocol used for the library was 5' RACE. TCRdb lists the instrument as Illumina HiSeq 2500. A second PCR of roughly 7 to 12 cycles was run with a J-beta primer mix and a sample-barcoded 5' primer. A unique molecular identifier was introduced onto each TCR beta cDNA molecule by a template-switch 5' adaptor carrying 12 random nucleotides. At least 2.5 million CDR3-containing paired-end reads were obtained from each sample. All of the RNA was converted into first-strand cDNA using the Mint cDNA synthesis kit, with a TRBC-specific oligonucleotide serving as the primer. Following uracil-DNA glycosylase treatment, all cDNA underwent a first 18-cycle PCR with the universal primers M1SS and BC2_uni_R. The authors' analysis ran thus. Each sample was normalized by randomly selecting 1 million high-quality reads, each carrying a distinct molecular identifier. Instead of being binned into consensus sequences, reads with shared molecular identifiers were discarded. MiTCR, run with a Q25 quality threshold and the strictest error-elimination algorithm, handled CDR3 identification, clonotype clustering and error correction. A nonparametric unseen species model using Euler transformation provided a lower-bound estimate of total TCR beta diversity. In TCRdb, the public reads were trimmed at Q25 with fastp and aligned with MiXCR, with productive beta chains retained. Entries are consolidated by CDR3 protein sequence, retaining the most common genes and DNA. The V and J calls follow TCRdb's processing rather than the paper's. The sample records hundreds of thousands of distinct CDR3 sequences, about 42% of which are singletons. The leading ten clones occupy around 21% of the sample.

V trim: 5 bases; J trim: 0 bases; unmatched bases: 6. From the germline V gene, CDR1 is SGHTA and CDR2 is FQGNSA. From the cysteine through the phenylalanine, the CDR3 covers 15 amino acids. The CDR3 DNA has 45 bases and is translated from base 1. To note about this clonotype: The antigen it binds to is not known. No qualities accompany the bases; no much larger clone lies one base away.

The sequencing sample was made of blood. The sequence was collected from a man between 60 and 70 years old in good health. This chain joins TRBV7-2 to TRBJ1-1, and 7 junction bases match TRBD1. CDR3 region: CASSLPDRMNTEAFF. The nucleotide sequence reads as follows: TGTGCCAGCAGCCTCCCGGACAGGATGAACACTGAAGCTTTCTTT. Outside the CDR3, residues come from the reference TRBV7-2 and TRBJ1-1 proteins, so the full variable domain is: GAGVSQSPSNKVTEKGKDVELRCDPISGHTALYWYRQSLGQGLEFLIYFQGNSAPDKSGLPSDRFSAERTGGSVSTLTIQRTQQEDSAVYLCASSLPDRMNTEAFFGQGTRLTVV.